This TCR beta chain emerged from a study of cytomegalovirus exposure and HLA in healthy donors. Study results and limitations: Reportedly, cytomegalovirus status was diagnosed with high sensitivity and specificity. Overall, around 160 TCR beta chains were annotated as cytomegalovirus-associated. Subsequent analysis revealed that first-cohort TCR clusters tended to co-occur in the 120 validation repertoires.

On this clone: Antigen specificity is unknown.

The repertoire was sequenced with immunoSEQ multiplex PCR; TCRdb's copy has only in-frame clones and lacks some. The data contain under 300,000 clones, 86% of them seen just once; the ten biggest clones take up approximately 1%. This CDR3 contains 14 residues. The V and J ends lost 3 bases and 2 bases respectively, with 11 bases between them. The germline CDR1 and CDR2 sequences are MDHEN and SYDVKM. This clonotype originated in a young woman in good health and CMV-seronegative. The chain combines TRBV28 with TRBJ2-7; maybe TRBD1 (5 bases). Source material: PBMCs. In nucleotides, the CDR3 is TGTGCCAGCAGTTTGTCAGGGTCAACCTACGAGCAGTACTTC. The encoded protein is CASSLSGSTYEQYF.